The clone carrying this T cell receptor (beta chain) was seen once. What it binds is unknown. The CDR3 runs 14 residues. Germline loops: CDR1 SGHVS, CDR2 FQNEAQ. Trimming took off 5 bases at V and 5 bases at J, with 15 bases between the two ends. The record originates from a study of Ad26.COV2.S vaccination and SARS-CoV-2 variants. Study-level results: Total T cell responses may have been underestimated by the TCR breadth and depth analyses.

Treatment of the sample: 15 to 20 received Ad26.COV2.S at low or high dose, single or two shots; 5 received placebo; per-sample allocation not given. After the first vaccine or placebo injection, samples were drawn on day 63. Sequencing was performed with immunoSEQ multiplex PCR; in TCRdb, only in-frame clones are kept and a portion is missing. The sample has around 380,000 clones, more than 85% seen once. The sequenced sample was peripheral blood, obtained in a trial of Ad26.COV2.S vaccine versus placebo. The chain employs TRBV7-8 and TRBJ1-1, with a possible D match to TRBD1 (6 bases). The clonotype was recovered from a person aged 18-60 years who received the Ad26.COV2.S COVID-19 vaccine or a placebo. CDR3 sequence (DNA): TGTGCCAGCAGCGGAGAGACAGGAATGACTGAAGCTTTCTTT. It translates to CASSGETGMTEAFF.